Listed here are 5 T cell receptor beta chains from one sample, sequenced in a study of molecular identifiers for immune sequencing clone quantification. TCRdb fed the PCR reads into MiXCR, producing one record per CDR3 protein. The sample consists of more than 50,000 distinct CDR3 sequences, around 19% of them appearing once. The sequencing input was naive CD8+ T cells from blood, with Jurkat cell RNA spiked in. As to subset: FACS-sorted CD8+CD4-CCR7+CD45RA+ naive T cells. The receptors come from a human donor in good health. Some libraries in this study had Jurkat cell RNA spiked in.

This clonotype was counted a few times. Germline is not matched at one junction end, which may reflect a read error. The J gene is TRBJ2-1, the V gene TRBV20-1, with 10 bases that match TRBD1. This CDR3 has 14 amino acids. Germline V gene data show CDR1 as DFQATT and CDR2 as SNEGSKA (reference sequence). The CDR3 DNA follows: TGCAGTGCTCGACAGGGGGCCTCCTACAGTGAGCAGTTCTTC. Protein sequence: CSARQGASYSEQFF.

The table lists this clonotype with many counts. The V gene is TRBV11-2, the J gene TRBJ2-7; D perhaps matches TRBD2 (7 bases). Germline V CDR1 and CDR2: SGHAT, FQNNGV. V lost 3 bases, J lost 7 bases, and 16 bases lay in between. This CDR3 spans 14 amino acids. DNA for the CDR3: TGTGCCAGCAGCTTGGGTGCGGGGGCGTTTGAGCAGTACTTC. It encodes CASSLGAGAFEQYF. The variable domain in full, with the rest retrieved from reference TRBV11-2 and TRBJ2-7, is EAGVAQSPRYKIIEKRQSVAFWCNPISGHATLYWYQQILGQGPKLLIQFQNNGVVDDSQLPKDRFSAERLKGVDSTLKIQPAKLEDSAVYLCASSLGAGAFEQYFGPGTRLTVT.

The chain's CDR3 is CASSQEINSPKNTEAFF. The CDR3 DNA is TGTGCCAGCAGCCAAGAAATAAACAGCCCTAAAAACACTGAAGCTTTCTTT. J is TRBJ1-1 and V is TRBV14; no clear D gene. The CDR3 is 17 amino acids. Per germline, CDR1 SGHDN and CDR2 FVKESK. Between the trimmed V and J ends, which lost 0 bases and 2 bases, there was a span of 16 bases.

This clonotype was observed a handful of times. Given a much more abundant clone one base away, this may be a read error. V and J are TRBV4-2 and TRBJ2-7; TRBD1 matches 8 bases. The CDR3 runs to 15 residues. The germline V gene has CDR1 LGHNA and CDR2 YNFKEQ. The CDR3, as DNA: TGTGCCAGCTGCCAAGAATCAGGGGGCCTGTACGAGCAGTACTTC. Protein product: CASCQESGGLYEQYF.

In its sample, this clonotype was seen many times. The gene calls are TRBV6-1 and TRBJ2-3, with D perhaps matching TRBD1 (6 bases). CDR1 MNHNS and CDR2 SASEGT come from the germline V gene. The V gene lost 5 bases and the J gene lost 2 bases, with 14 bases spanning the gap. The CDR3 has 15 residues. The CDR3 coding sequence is TGTGCCAGCAGTTCCGGGACATCCACCACAGATACGCAGTATTTT. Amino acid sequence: CASSSGTSTTDTQYF.